One and the same sample provided the 25 T cell receptor beta chains below, sequenced in a study of blood T cell repertoires in COVID-19. The method was immunoSEQ multiplex PCR; TCRdb's version includes in-frame clones alone and lacks a portion of them. Of 150,000 to 200,000 clones listed, more than 85% were seen once; the top ten hold 2% to 2.5%. Sequenced: peripheral blood. The receptor source for this set is a man between 65 and 85 years old with active or convalescent COVID-19.

J is TRBJ2-3 and V is TRBV28; D is unresolved. V was pared by 10 bases and J by 0 bases, with 11 bases between. The CDR3 extends over 13 amino acids. The germline V gene encodes CDR1 MDHEN and CDR2 SYDVKM. CDR3 in amino acids: CATRIGSTDTQYF. The CDR3, as DNA: TGTGCCACGCGGATCGGGAGCACAGATACGCAGTATTTT.

The V gene is TRBV6-5, the J gene TRBJ2-5; 9 bases fit TRBD1. Trimming at V came to 10 bases and at J to 5 bases, leaving 8 bases not matched to a gene. The CDR3 totals 13 residues. Germline CDR1 is MNHEY and CDR2 is SVGAGI. The DNA for the CDR3 is TGTGCCATTGAGGACAGGGGCAGGGAGACCCAGTACTTC. Translation gives CAIEDRGRETQYF.

The chain combines TRBV5-6 with TRBJ2-3; D unresolved. The V end was cut by 0 bases, the J end by 9 bases, with 14 bases between. This CDR3 region has 14 residues. Germline assignment: CDR1 SGHDT and CDR2 YYEEEE. CDR3 in DNA: TGTGCCAGCAGCTTGGAAGTCTCCTCAGGCACGCAGTATTTT. Its protein is CASSLEVSSGTQYF.

The V and J genes are TRBV7-2 and TRBJ2-1; TRBD2 matches 8 bases. Looked up from germline, CDR1 is SGHTA and CDR2 is FQGNSA. There are 17 residues in the CDR3. Trimming took 7 bases from V and 7 from J; bases not matched to a gene: 18. In DNA form, the CDR3 reads TGTGCCAGCAACCTTCCTCCAGGCGGGGGGATGTTGAATGAGCAGTTCTTC. This codes for CASNLPPGGGMLNEQFF. The full variable domain, in which reference TRBV7-2 and TRBJ2-1 provide the parts outside the CDR3, is GAGVSQSPSNKVTEKGKDVELRCDPISGHTALYWYRQSLGQGLEFLIYFQGNSAPDKSGLPSDRFSAERTGGSVSTLTIQRTQQEDSAVYLCASNLPPGGGMLNEQFFGPGTRLTVL.

The chain is built from TRBV2 and TRBJ2-2; 7 positions match TRBD2. V lost 5 bases, J lost 4 bases, and 4 bases stayed unmatched. Germline-derived CDR1 and CDR2 are SNHLY and FYNNEI. The CDR3 is 14 residues long. CDR3 in DNA: TGTGCCAGCAGTAATAAGCGGGGCACCGGGGAGCTGTTTTTT. Its translation is CASSNKRGTGELFF. Looking up the rest from reference TRBV2 and TRBJ2-2 gives the full variable domain: EPEVTQTPSHQVTQMGQEVILRCVPISNHLYFYWYRQILGQKVEFLVSFYNNEISEKSEIFDDQFSVERPDGSNFTLKIRSTKLEDSAMYFCASSNKRGTGELFFGEGSRLTVL.

The CDR3 DNA is TGCGCCAGCAGCCGCACCATCATCAATCTCGGGACAGGGGGATCACCCCTCCACTTT. This gives the protein CASSRTIINLGTGGSPLHF. The chain recombines TRBV4-3 with TRBJ1-6, with TRBD1 matching 11 bases. V lost 4 bases, J lost 10 bases, and 18 bases stayed unmatched. Germline values: CDR1 LGHNA, CDR2 YSLEER. The CDR3 has 19 residues.

This chain connects TRBV10-3 to TRBJ1-1, with unresolved D. The CDR3 spans 10 residues. The germline V gene encodes CDR1 ENHRY and CDR2 SYGVKD. V was clipped by 9 bases and J by 4 bases, with 6 bases between them. DNA for the CDR3: TGTGCCATTCGGGGCACTGAAGCTTTCTTT. Translated, it gives CAIRGTEAFF.

This clone was seen a single time. The V gene is TRBV7-2, the J gene TRBJ1-6; the match to TRBD1 covers 9 bases. The length of the CDR3 is 15 residues. From germline, CDR1 is SGHTA and CDR2 FQGNSA. V shed 4 bases and J 10 bases; nucleotides not matched to a gene: 8. CDR3 coding DNA: TGTGCCAGCAGCTCGCGGACAGGGGTTGGCTCACCCCTCCACTTT. Translation: CASSSRTGVGSPLHF.

The CDR3: CASSHGLARGRDTDTQYF. The CDR3 DNA sequence: TGTGCCAGCAGCCACGGACTAGCGAGGGGACGAGACACAGATACGCAGTATTTT. The rearrangement uses TRBV3-1 (or the pseudogene TRBV3-2) and TRBJ2-3; 9 bases map to TRBD2. Germline trimming cut 3 bases from V and 2 bases from J; bases unmatched to any gene: 12. Germline values: CDR1 LGHDT, CDR2 YNNKEL (reference sequence). CDR3 length equals 18 residues.

The chain is built from TRBV7-2 and TRBJ1-1, with 7 bases that match TRBD1. Germline-derived CDR1 and CDR2 are SGHTA and FQGNSA. V trimming: 4 bases; J trimming: 4 bases; junction bases outside the gene matches: 9. The CDR3 spans 15 residues. CDR3 amino acids: CASSSNRGESTEAFF. The CDR3, as DNA: TGTGCCAGCAGCTCCAACAGGGGCGAGAGCACTGAAGCTTTCTTT. Looking up the rest from reference TRBV7-2 and TRBJ1-1 gives the full variable domain: GAGVSQSPSNKVTEKGKDVELRCDPISGHTALYWYRQSLGQGLEFLIYFQGNSAPDKSGLPSDRFSAERTGGSVSTLTIQRTQQEDSAVYLCASSSNRGESTEAFFGQGTRLTVV.

This clone was recorded only once. The chain has TRBV19 and TRBJ1-3; TRBD1 is a possible D gene (5 bases). The length of the CDR3 is 15 residues. Trimming removed 9 bases from V and 0 bases from J, with 15 bases in between. From germline, CDR1 is LNHDA and CDR2 SQIVND (reference sequence). As DNA, the CDR3 is TGTGCCAGCCTATCAGGGAGGTTCTCTGGAAACACCATATATTTT. It is translated as CASLSGRFSGNTIYF.

The chain uses TRBV10-3 and TRBJ1-6, with 7 bases aligning to TRBD1. The CDR3 extends over 15 amino acids. CDR1 and CDR2 from the germline V gene are ENHRY and SYGVKD. V dropped 6 bases and J dropped 5; count of bases not matched to a gene: 7. The CDR3 bases are TGTGCCATCAGCCCGACAGGGCTGGATAATTCACCCCTCCACTTT. Its translation is CAISPTGLDNSPLHF.

This sequence joins TRBV10-3 and TRBJ1-5; D is uncertain. The ends were cut back, 6 bases at V and 4 bases at J, with 10 bases in the middle. The CDR3 consists of 13 residues. Germline lookup yields CDR1 ENHRY and CDR2 SYGVKD. The CDR3 DNA follows: TGTGCCATCAGAATAGCAATGAATCAGCCCCAGCATTTT. Translation gives CAIRIAMNQPQHF.

The chain links TRBV28 to TRBJ2-5; tentative D call: TRBD1 (6 bases). The V gene lost 2 bases and the J gene lost 7 bases, with 14 bases spanning the gap. The CDR3 has 14 amino acids. In germline, CDR1 is MDHEN, CDR2 SYDVKM. The CDR3 spells CASSLRQVRGTQYF. The CDR3 DNA is TGTGCCAGCAGTTTAAGACAGGTCAGGGGGACCCAGTACTTC. The entire variable domain, with the rest obtained from reference TRBV28 and TRBJ2-5, is as follows: DVKVTQSSRYLVKRTGEKVFLECVQDMDHENMFWYRQDPGLGLRLIYFSYDVKMKEKGDIPEGYSVSREKKERFSLILESASTNQTSMYLCASSLRQVRGTQYFGPGTRLLVL.

Here the CDR3 DNA reads TGTGCCAGCAGTTTGAACGGGGACCCGCGGGACTACTATGAAAAACTGTTTTTT. Amino acids: CASSLNGDPRDYYEKLFF. The chain uses TRBV28 and TRBJ1-4, with TRBD1 as a possible D gene (5 bases). The germline V gene has CDR1 MDHEN and CDR2 SYDVKM. The CDR3 runs 18 residues. Trimming removed 3 bases from V and 6 bases from J, with 23 bases in between. Filled out from reference TRBV28 and TRBJ1-4, the complete variable domain reads DVKVTQSSRYLVKRTGEKVFLECVQDMDHENMFWYRQDPGLGLRLIYFSYDVKMKEKGDIPEGYSVSREKKERFSLILESASTNQTSMYLCASSLNGDPRDYYEKLFFGSGTQLSVL.

This chain uses TRBV21-1 with TRBJ2-3; the table's D gene call, TRBD2, was not cross checked with the DNA. TRBV21-1 counts as a pseudogene. This CDR3 spans 18 amino acids. The CDR3 spells CASSKRYTSGRAPDTQYF. CDR3 nucleotide sequence: TGTGCCAGCAGCAAAAGGTATACTAGCGGGAGGGCCCCAGATACGCAGTATTTT.

In this sample, this clone turned up a few times. The chain links TRBV7-8 to TRBJ1-2; 8 nucleotides line up with TRBD1. The CDR3 runs 15 residues. The V gene's germline CDR1 is SGHVS and CDR2 FQNEAQ. Trimming took 5 bases from V and 3 from J; bases not matched to a gene: 8. CDR3 nucleotides: TGTGCCAGCAGCCCAATGATACAGGGGGACTATGGCTACACCTTC. This codes for CASSPMIQGDYGYTF.

This clone was seen a single time. The CDR3 region has the DNA TGTGCCAGCAGTGCGGACAGGGGGCTGACCGGGGAGCTGTTTTTT. Translating it yields CASSADRGLTGELFF. The chain combines TRBV2 with TRBJ2-2; 11 nucleotides line up with TRBD1. Germline values: CDR1 SNHLY, CDR2 FYNNEI. The junction had 3 bases not matched to a gene; V was cut back by 4 bases and J by 5 bases. The CDR3 has 15 amino acids.

Only one count was recorded for this clone. This chain uses TRBV10-3 with TRBJ2-1; no clear D. The germline gives CDR1 ENHRY, CDR2 SYGVKD. The CDR3 has 13 residues. Trimming cost V 6 bases and J 5 bases, with 11 bases left between them. CDR3 sequence (DNA): TGTGCCATCAGGGCAACACACAACAATGAGCAGTTCTTC. It specifies CAIRATHNNEQFF.

The chain joins TRBV5-1 to TRBJ2-5; no reliable D call. The length of the CDR3 is 15 residues. Germline CDR1 reads SGHRS; CDR2 reads YFSETQ. The germline V and J ends were trimmed by 0 bases and 1 base, with 10 bases remaining between them. CDR3 DNA sequence: TGCGCCAGCAGCTTGGCGACCCTAGGCCAAGAGACCCAGTACTTC. Residues: CASSLATLGQETQYF.

The DNA of the CDR3 is TGTGCCAGCAGTGAGGGACTAGCGGGGGGAGAGACCCAGTACTTC. It codes for CASSEGLAGGETQYF. This rearrangement joins TRBV2 to TRBJ2-5, with TRBD2 matching over 15 bases. CDR1 and CDR2 from the germline V gene are SNHLY and FYNNEI. Trimming cost V 3 bases and J 4 bases; bases outside gene matches: 0. This CDR3 is built from 15 residues. Using reference TRBV2 and TRBJ2-5 for the parts outside the CDR3, the full variable domain is EPEVTQTPSHQVTQMGQEVILRCVPISNHLYFYWYRQILGQKVEFLVSFYNNEISEKSEIFDDQFSVERPDGSNFTLKIRSTKLEDSAMYFCASSEGLAGGETQYFGPGTRLLVL.

CDR3 nucleotides: TGTGCCAGCAGCCCCTCCAGGGGGAGGTACGAGCAGTACTTC. Translating gives CASSPSRGRYEQYF. This rearrangement joins TRBV5-5 to TRBJ2-7; TRBD1 is a possible D gene (7 bases). V shed 4 bases and J shed 4 bases, with 15 bases lying between them. The CDR3 consists of 14 residues. The germline V gene has CDR1 SGHKS and CDR2 YYEKEE (reference sequence).

CDR3 region: CASSYSSGGNQPQHF. CDR3 DNA sequence: TGTGCCAGCAGTTACTCGTCGGGGGGCAATCAGCCCCAGCATTTT. This chain uses TRBV6-6 with TRBJ1-5, with a tentative D call TRBD1 (5 bases). The CDR3 runs 15 residues. Germline values: CDR1 MNHNY, CDR2 SVGAGI (reference sequence). Trimming removed 0 bases at V and 2 bases at J, with 8 bases between.

As regards this clone: The sample carries other DNA sequences with the same CDR3. This chain connects TRBV7-2 to TRBJ2-5; no firm D call. Between the trimmed V and J ends, which lost 5 bases and 4 bases, there was a span of 14 bases. The germline CDR1 and CDR2 sequences are SGHTA and FQGNSA. This CDR3 is built from 14 residues. The CDR3, as DNA: TGTGCCAGCAGCCCGGGTGGTTCGGGAGAGACCCAGTACTTC. As protein: CASSPGGSGETQYF.

The chain is built from TRBV28 and TRBJ1-5; D is ambiguous. The V end was cut by 6 bases, the J end by 0 bases, with 15 bases between. The CDR3 totals 16 residues. CDR1 and CDR2 (germline): MDHEN, SYDVKM. The CDR3, as DNA: TGTGCCAGCAGCCCCGGAGGACGAGATAGCAATCAGCCCCAGCATTTT. Its translation is CASSPGGRDSNQPQHF.